This section outlines one T cell receptor (beta chain) sequence together with its context. There are 10 residues in the CDR3. Germline values: CDR1 DFQATT, CDR2 SNEGSKA (reference sequence). Trimming left V 7 bases short and J 2 bases short, with 6 bases between. The data were taken from a study of technical replicates of blood from several donors. Using immunoSEQ multiplex PCR, the repertoire was profiled, and TCRdb retains in-frame clones only, with some absent. This sample yields more than 75,000 clones, of which 90% to 95% are seen a single time; around 0.37% belongs to the top ten. The chain carries TRBV20-1 and TRBJ2-7; no clear D. The specimen was T cells isolated from PBMCs. This sequence was found in a human donor in good health. This CDR3 is CSVPTYEQYF. DNA for the CDR3: TGCAGTGTCCCCACCTACGAGCAGTACTTC.